The source of this T cell receptor beta chain is a study of T-cell reconstitution after alpha-beta-depleted transplantation in children. General observations from the study: Most T-cell counts and diversity one year after the transplant came from T cells that were newly produced. Alpha-beta T cells present about two months after transplant were reported to originate from several hundred expanded graft clones. For some patients, TCRbeta diversity was high at day 60 because of recipient T cells and thymic progenitors that survived.

This clonotype occurred a few times. The antigen remains undetermined. TCRbeta library construction was performed incorporating unique molecular identifiers. TCRdb reanalysed the PCR reads using MiXCR and keeps one entry per CDR3 protein. The sample gives fewer than 550,000 distinct CDR3 sequences, about an eighth of which show up once; around 15% is in the top ten. Germline-derived CDR1 and CDR2 are SGHTS and YDEGEE. Deletions cut 4 bases from V and 1 base from J, with 17 bases between. This CDR3 region has 16 residues. The source of this sequence is a female patient between 2 and 15 years old who had a stem cell transplant for aplastic anemia, so the T cells may come from the graft donor. This chain connects TRBV5-8 to TRBJ1-1, with D perhaps matching TRBD1 (5 bases). Sequencing was performed on PBMCs, mostly from graft donor cells, taken 180 days after TCRalphabeta/CD19-depleted stem cell transplant. CDR3 loop: CASSTGHLGGNTEAFF. In DNA, the CDR3 is TGTGCCAGCAGCACCGGACACCTTGGTGGGAACACTGAAGCTTTCTTT. Combining the CDR3 with reference TRBV5-8 and TRBJ1-1 gives the whole variable domain EAGVTQSPTHLIKTRGQQATLRCSPISGHTSVYWYQQALGLGLQFLLWYDEGEERNRGNFPPRFSGRQFPNYSSELNVNALELEDSALYLCASSTGHLGGNTEAFFGQGTRLTVV.